This is a list of T cell receptor beta chains from one sample in a study of shared clonotypes between healthy human individuals. Using immunoSEQ multiplex PCR, the repertoire was profiled, and TCRdb retains in-frame clones only, with some absent. The data contain some 500,000 clones, about 96% of them seen just once; the ten biggest clones take up around 0.067%. Sequenced sample: naive CD4+ T cells sorted from blood. These receptors all come from a woman aged 30 to 39 in good health. The CDR3 runs from the conserved cysteine through the conserved F or W. The D gene is left open where the match is weak.

v_call,d_call,cdr3_aa
TRBV7-9,NA,CASSLGQLNTEAFF
TRBV18,NA,CASRVDGNQPQHF
TRBV5-5,TRBD1,CASSLGEGAGGNTIYF
TRBV2,NA,CASSGYNEQFF
TRBV11-3,NA,CASSSDPGNTIYF
TRBV5-4,NA,CASSLRLLRTNNEQFF
TRBV28,TRBD1,CASRSTGQGARGAFF
TRBV19,TRBD2,CASRLGTSGSSAKNIQYF
TRBV28,TRBD1,CASSPGTGIYGYTF
TRBV29-1,NA,CSVPYWVSSYNEQFF
TRBV28,NA,CASSLYPGGEGEKLFF
TRBV19,TRBD1,CATSDRGNYNQPQHF
TRBV19,NA,CASSQDSLAKNIQYF
TRBV28,TRBD1,CASSFSGQGFQPQHF
TRBV18,NA,CASSPTEDTEAFF
TRBV2,NA,CASSIQGANTGELFF
TRBV5-1,TRBD2,CASSLARGEVEQFF
TRBV2,NA,CASKVAGELFF
TRBV6-1,TRBD1,CASIPRQGHNEQFF
TRBV14,NA,CASSPSTGTGANVLTF
TRBV5-1,TRBD2,CASSLGVAGGVEQFF
TRBV2,TRBD1,CASSDQGAPGNTIYF
TRBV28,TRBD2,CASSPSGRGDYEQYF
TRBV28,NA,CASSLEPTNEKLFF
TRBV4-1,TRBD2,CASSQLTSDPYNEQFF
TRBV18,TRBD1,CASSPRDRGSETQYF
TRBV28,NA,CASSPALANPYEQYF
TRBV9,TRBD2,CASSAGTSGSTDTQYF
TRBV5-1,NA,CASSVGSSTDTQYF
TRBV18,NA,CASSSLAIEAQYF
TRBV5-1,NA,CASSSGTGLDTEAFF
TRBV5-3,NA,CARSLGAEYSNQPQHF